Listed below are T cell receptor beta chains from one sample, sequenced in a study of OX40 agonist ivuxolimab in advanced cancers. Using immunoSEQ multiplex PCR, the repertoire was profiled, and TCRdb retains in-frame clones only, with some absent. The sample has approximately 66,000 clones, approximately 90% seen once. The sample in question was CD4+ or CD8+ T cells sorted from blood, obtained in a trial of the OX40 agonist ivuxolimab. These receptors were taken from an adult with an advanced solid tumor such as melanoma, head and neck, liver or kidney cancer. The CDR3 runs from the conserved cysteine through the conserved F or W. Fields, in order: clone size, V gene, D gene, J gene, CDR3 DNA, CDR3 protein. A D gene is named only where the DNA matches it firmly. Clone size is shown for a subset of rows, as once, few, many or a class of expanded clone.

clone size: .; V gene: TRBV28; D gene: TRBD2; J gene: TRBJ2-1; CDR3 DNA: TGTGCCAGCAGTTCCGGGGGGGCCTCCTACAATGAGCAGTTCTTC; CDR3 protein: CASSSGGASYNEQFF
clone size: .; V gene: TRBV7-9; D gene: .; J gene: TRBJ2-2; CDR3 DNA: TGTGCCAGCAGCCAGCAGGGTCCGAACACCGGGGAGCTGTTTTTT; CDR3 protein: CASSQQGPNTGELFF
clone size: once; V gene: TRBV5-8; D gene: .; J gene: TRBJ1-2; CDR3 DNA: TGTGCCAGCAGCTTGGGAGGGTTGAACTATGGCTACACCTTC; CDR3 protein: CASSLGGLNYGYTF
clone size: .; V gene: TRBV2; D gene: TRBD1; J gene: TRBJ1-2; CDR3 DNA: TGTGCCAGCAGTCGGGACAGCTATGGCTACACCTTC; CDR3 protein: CASSRDSYGYTF
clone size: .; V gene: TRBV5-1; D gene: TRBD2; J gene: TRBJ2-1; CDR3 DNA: TGCGCCAGCAGCTTGAGCCTAGCGGGGGTCAATGAGCAGTTCTTC; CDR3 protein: CASSLSLAGVNEQFF
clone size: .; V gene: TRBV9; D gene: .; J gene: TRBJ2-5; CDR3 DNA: TGTGCCAGCAGCCCAGACGGGGGAGGTTGGGAGACCCAGTACTTC; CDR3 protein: CASSPDGGGWETQYF
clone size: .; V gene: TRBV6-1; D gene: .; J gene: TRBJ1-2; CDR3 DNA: TGTGCCAGCAGTGTTATAAGGGAAGGCTACACCTTC; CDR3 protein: CASSVIREGYTF
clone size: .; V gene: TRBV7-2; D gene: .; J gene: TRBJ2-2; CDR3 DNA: TGTGCCAGCAGCTTAGGCACGCACGGCACCGGGGAGCTGTTTTTT; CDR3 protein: CASSLGTHGTGELFF
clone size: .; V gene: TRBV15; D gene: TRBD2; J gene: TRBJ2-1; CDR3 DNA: TGTGCCACCAGCGTGGGCGGGGGGGCGGATGAGCAGTTCTTC; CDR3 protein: CATSVGGGADEQFF
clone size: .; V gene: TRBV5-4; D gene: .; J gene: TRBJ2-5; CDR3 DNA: TGTGCCAGCAGCTTGATGGAACAAGAGACCCAGTACTTC; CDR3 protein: CASSLMEQETQYF
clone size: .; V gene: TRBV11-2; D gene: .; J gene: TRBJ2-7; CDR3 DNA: TGTGCCAGCAGCTTGGGGGTTACCTACGAGCAGTACTTC; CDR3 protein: CASSLGVTYEQYF